This TCR beta chain is drawn from a study of OX40 agonist ivuxolimab in advanced cancers. Overall study: Every 2 weeks, patients received ivuxolimab intravenously, dosed at 0.01 to 10 mg/kg.

Trimming removed 3 bases at V and 4 bases at J, with 12 bases between. This CDR3 contains 14 residues. CDR1 is SGHVS and CDR2 is FNYEAQ in the germline V gene. This table comes from immunoSEQ multiplex PCR, and its TCRdb copy is limited to in-frame clones, with some not included. This sample has under 100,000 clones, with about 84% found just once. Comments on this clone: Its target is not known.

The study, taken as a whole, reports: The antigens recognized by the expanded peripheral T cells, that is their antigen specificity, were not determined. Dosing at 0.1 to 3.0 mg/kg was accompanied by clonal expansion of CD4+ and CD8+ blood T cells by week 6. On average, a greater number of expanded clones characterised CD8+ T cells relative to CD4+.

This chain links TRBV7-6 with TRBJ1-1; D uncertain. This receptor was identified in an adult with an advanced solid tumor such as melanoma, head and neck, liver or kidney cancer. The sample consisted of CD4+ or CD8+ T cells sorted from blood, taken in a trial of the OX40 agonist ivuxolimab. This CDR3 reads CASSLPGLLTEAFF. The CDR3 bases are TGTGCCAGCAGCTTGCCGGGTCTACTCACTGAAGCTTTCTTT.